This TCR beta chain derives from a study of vaccination effects on CD4 cells after COVID-19. CD4+ T cells specific for antigen were expanded with viral peptide pools by the ViraFEST assay before sequencing. After roughly ten days in culture, the CD4+ T cells were isolated. Each vaccine recipient was nucleocapsid antibody negative and had no prior SARS-CoV-2 infection. Replacing half the medium with IL-2 medium was done on days 3 and 7. Some clones are missing from TCRdb's copy, which holds only in-frame ones; the method was immunoSEQ multiplex PCR. The sample has some 68,000 clones; roughly 80% are singletons. Comments on this clone: The antigen remains unidentified.

Study-level results: Few convalescent patients and no early post-infection timepoints were included in the study.

Per germline, CDR1 MNHEY and CDR2 SVGAGI. The CDR3 is 14 residues long. Losses at the gene ends were 5 bases for V and 4 bases for J; bases not matched to a gene: 5. Sequencing was performed on CD4+ T cells from PBMCs cultured with SARS-CoV-2 spike peptides, taken before COVID-19 vaccination. V usage is TRBV6-5 and J usage is TRBJ1-1; 9 nucleotides align to TRBD1. This sequence originates from a human donor who received a COVID-19 vaccine. CDR3 region: CASSPDRGVTEAFF. For the CDR3, the DNA is TGTGCCAGCAGTCCCGACAGGGGGGTCACTGAAGCTTTCTTT.